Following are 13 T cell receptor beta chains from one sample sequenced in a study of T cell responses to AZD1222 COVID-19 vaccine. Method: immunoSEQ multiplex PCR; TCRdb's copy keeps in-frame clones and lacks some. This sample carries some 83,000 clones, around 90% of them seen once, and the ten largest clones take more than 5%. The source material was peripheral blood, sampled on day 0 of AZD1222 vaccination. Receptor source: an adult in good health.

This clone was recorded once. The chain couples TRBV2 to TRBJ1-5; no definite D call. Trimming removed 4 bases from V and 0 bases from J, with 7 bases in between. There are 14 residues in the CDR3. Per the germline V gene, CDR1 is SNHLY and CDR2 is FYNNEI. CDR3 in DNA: TGTGCCAGCAGTGGGTCTTATAGCAATCAGCCCCAGCATTTT. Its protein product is CASSGSYSNQPQHF.

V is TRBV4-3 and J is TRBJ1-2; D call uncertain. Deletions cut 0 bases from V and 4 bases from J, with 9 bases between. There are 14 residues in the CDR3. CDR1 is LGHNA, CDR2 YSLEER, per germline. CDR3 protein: CASSQEVSGYGYTF. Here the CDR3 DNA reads TGCGCCAGCAGCCAAGAAGTTAGCGGCTATGGCTACACCTTC.

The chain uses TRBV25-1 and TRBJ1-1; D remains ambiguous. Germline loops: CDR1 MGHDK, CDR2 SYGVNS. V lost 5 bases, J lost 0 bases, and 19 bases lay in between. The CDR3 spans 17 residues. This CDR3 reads CASSKESVSRLNTEAFF. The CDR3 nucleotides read TGTGCCAGCAGTAAAGAGTCAGTTTCCCGTCTGAACACTGAAGCTTTCTTT.

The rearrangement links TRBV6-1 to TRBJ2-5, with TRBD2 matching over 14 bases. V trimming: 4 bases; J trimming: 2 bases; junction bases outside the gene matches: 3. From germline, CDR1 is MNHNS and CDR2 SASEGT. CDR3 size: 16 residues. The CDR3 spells CASSARTSGGQETQYF. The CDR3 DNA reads TGTGCCAGCAGTGCTCGGACTAGCGGGGGGCAAGAGACCCAGTACTTC.

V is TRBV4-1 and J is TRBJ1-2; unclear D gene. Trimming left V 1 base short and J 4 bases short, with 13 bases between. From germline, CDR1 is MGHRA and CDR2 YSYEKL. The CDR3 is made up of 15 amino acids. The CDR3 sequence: CASSQGGEFSYGYTF. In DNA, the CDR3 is TGCGCCAGCAGCCAAGGCGGGGAGTTTAGCTATGGCTACACCTTC.

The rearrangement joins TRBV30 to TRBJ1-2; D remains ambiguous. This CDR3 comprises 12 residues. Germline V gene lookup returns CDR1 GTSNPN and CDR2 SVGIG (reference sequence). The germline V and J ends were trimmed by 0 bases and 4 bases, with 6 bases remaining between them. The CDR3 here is CAWSVSSYGYTF. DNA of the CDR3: TGTGCCTGGAGTGTAAGTAGCTATGGCTACACCTTC.

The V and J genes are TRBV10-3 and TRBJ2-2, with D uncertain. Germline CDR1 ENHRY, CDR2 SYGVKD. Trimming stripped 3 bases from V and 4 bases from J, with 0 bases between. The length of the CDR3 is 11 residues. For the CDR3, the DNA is TGTGCCATCAGTGACACCGGGGAGCTGTTTTTT. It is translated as CAISDTGELFF.

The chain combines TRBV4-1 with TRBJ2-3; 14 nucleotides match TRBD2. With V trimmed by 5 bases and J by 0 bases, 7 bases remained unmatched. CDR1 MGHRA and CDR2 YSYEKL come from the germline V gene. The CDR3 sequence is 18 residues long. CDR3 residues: CASSLGTSGGSSTDTQYF. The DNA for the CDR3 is TGCGCCAGCAGCTTGGGGACTAGCGGGGGCTCTAGCACAGATACGCAGTATTTT.

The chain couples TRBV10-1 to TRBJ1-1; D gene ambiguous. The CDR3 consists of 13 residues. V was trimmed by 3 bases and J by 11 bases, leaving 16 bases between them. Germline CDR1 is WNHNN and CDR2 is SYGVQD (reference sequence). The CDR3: CASSDLEGRVAFF. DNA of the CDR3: TGCGCCAGCAGTGATCTCGAGGGAAGGGTGGCTTTCTTT.

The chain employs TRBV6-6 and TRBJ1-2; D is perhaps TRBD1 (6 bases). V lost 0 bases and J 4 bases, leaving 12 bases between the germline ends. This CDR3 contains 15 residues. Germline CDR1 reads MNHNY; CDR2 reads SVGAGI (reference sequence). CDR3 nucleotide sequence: TGTGCCAGCAGTTACTCGGGGGGGGGCGGCTATGGCTACACCTTC. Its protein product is CASSYSGGGGYGYTF.

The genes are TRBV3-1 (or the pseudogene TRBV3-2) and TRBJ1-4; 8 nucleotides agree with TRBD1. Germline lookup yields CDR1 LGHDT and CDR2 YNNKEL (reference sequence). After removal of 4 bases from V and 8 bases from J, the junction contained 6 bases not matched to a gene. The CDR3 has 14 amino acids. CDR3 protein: CASSPRGRGEKLFF. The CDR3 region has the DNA TGTGCCAGCAGCCCCAGGGGGCGAGGGGAAAAACTGTTTTTT.

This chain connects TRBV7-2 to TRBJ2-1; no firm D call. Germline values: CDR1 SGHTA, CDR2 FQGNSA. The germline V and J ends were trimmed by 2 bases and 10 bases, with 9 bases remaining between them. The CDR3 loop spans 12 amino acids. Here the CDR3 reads CASSLPYGEQFF. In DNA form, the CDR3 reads TGTGCCAGCAGCTTACCGTATGGAGAGCAGTTCTTC.

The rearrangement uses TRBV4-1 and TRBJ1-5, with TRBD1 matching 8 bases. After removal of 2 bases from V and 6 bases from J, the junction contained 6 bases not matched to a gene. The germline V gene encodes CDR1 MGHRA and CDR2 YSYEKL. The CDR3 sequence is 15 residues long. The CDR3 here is CASSQYQGAGQPQHF. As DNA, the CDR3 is TGCGCCAGCAGCCAATATCAGGGGGCGGGTCAGCCCCAGCATTTT.